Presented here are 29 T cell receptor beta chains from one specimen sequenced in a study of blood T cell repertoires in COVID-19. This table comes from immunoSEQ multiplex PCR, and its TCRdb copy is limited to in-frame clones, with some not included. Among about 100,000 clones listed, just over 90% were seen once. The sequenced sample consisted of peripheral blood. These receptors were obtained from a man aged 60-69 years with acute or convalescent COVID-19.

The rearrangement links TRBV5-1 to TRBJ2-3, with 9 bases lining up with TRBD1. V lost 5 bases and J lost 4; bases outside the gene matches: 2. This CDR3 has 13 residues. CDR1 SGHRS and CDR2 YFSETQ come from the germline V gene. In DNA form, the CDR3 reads TGCGCCAGCAGGGGACAGGGCCCAGATACGCAGTATTTT. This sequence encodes CASRGQGPDTQYF.

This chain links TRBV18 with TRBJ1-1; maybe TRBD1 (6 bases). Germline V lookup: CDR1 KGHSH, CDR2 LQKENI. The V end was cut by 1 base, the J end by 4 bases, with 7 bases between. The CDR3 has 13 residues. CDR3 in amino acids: CASSPQGVTEAFF. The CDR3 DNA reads TGTGCCAGCTCACCACAGGGGGTCACTGAAGCTTTCTTT.

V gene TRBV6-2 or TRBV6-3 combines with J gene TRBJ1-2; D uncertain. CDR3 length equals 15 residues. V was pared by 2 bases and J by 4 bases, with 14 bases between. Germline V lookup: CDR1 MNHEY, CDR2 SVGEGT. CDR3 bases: TGTGCCAGCAGTTACGCCGGCAGAGGTTCCTATGGCTACACCTTC. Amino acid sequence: CASSYAGRGSYGYTF.

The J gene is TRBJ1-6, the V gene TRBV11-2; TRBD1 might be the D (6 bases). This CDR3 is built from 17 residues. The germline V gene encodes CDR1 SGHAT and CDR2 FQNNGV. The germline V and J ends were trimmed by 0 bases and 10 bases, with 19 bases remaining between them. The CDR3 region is CASSLDQSGGPRSPLHF. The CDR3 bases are TGTGCCAGCAGCTTAGATCAATCGGGGGGGCCGCGCTCACCCCTCCACTTT.

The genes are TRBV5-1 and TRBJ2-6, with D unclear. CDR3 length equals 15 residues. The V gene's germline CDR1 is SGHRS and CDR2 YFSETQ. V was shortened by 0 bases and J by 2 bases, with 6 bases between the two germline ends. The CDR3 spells CASSLEVAGANVLTF. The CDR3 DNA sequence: TGCGCCAGCAGCTTGGAAGTAGCTGGGGCCAACGTCCTGACTTTC.

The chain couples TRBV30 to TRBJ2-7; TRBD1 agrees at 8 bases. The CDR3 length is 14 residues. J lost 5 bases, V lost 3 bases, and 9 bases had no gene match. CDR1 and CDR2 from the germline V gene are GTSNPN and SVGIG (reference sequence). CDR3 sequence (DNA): TGTGCCTGGAGCCGGTTGTCGACAGGGGACGAGCAGTACGTC. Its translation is CAWSRLSTGDEQYV.

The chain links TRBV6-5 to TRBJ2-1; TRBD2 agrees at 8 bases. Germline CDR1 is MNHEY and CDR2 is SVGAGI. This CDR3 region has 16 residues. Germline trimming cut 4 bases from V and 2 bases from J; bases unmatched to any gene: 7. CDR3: CASSSPGTRAYNEQFF. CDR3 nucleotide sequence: TGTGCCAGCAGTTCCCCCGGGACTAGGGCCTACAATGAGCAGTTCTTC.

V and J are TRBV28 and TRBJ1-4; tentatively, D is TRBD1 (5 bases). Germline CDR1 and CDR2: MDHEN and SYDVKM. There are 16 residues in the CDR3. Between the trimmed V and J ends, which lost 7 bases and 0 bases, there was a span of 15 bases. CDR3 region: CASNPAPTATNEKLFF. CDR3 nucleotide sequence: TGTGCCAGCAACCCCGCCCCGACAGCAACTAATGAAAAACTGTTTTTT.

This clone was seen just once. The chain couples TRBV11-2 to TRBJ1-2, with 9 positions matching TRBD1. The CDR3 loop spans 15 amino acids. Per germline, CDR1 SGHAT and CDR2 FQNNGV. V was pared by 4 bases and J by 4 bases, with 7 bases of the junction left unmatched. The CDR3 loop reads CASSSPGQGIYGYTF. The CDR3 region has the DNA TGTGCCAGCAGCTCGCCGGGACAGGGTATCTATGGCTACACCTTC.

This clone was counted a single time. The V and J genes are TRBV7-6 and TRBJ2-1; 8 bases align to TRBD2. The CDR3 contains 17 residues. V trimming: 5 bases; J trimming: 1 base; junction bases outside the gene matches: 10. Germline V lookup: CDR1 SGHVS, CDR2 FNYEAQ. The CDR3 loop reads CASSLVSGSWSYNEQFF. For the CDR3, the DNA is TGTGCCAGCAGCCTAGTCAGCGGGAGTTGGTCCTACAATGAGCAGTTCTTC. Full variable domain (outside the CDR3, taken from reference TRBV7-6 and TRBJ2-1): GAGVSQSPRYKVTKRGQDVALRCDPISGHVSLYWYRQALGQGPEFLTYFNYEAQQDKSGLPNDRFSAERPEGSISTLTIQRTEQRDSAMYRCASSLVSGSWSYNEQFFGPGTRLTVL.

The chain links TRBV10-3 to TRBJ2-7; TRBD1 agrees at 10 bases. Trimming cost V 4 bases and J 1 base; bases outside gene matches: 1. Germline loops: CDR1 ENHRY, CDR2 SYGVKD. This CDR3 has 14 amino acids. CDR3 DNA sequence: TGTGCCATCAGTGGGACAGGGGGGTCCTACGAGCAGTACTTC. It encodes CAISGTGGSYEQYF.

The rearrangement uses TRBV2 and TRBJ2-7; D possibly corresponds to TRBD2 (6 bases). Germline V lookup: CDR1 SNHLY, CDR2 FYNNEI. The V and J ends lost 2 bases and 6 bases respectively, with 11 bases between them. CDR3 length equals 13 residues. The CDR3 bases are TGTGCCAGCAGTGAAATACGGGGGTTCGAGCAGTACTTC. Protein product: CASSEIRGFEQYF. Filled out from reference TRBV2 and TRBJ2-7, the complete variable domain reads EPEVTQTPSHQVTQMGQEVILRCVPISNHLYFYWYRQILGQKVEFLVSFYNNEISEKSEIFDDQFSVERPDGSNFTLKIRSTKLEDSAMYFCASSEIRGFEQYFGPGTRLTVT.

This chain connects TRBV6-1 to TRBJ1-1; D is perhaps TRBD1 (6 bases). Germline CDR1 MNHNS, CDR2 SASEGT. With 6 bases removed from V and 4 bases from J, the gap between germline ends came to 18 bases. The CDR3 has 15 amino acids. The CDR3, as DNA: TGTGCCAGCAGAGGGGGTCGGGGGGCAAGCACTGAAGCTTTCTTT. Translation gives CASRGGRGASTEAFF.

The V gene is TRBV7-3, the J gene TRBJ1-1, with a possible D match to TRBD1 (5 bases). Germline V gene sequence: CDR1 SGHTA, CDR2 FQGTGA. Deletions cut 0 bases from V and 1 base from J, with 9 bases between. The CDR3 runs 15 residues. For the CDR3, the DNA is TGTGCCAGCAGCTTAACTCCAGGGCGGAACACTGAAGCTTTCTTT. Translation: CASSLTPGRNTEAFF.

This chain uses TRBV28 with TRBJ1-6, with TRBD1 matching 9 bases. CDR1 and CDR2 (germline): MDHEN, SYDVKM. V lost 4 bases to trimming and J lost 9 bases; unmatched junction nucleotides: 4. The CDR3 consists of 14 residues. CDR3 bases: TGTGCCAGCAGTTGGACAGGGGCTGGTTCACCCCTCCACTTT. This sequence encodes CASSWTGAGSPLHF.

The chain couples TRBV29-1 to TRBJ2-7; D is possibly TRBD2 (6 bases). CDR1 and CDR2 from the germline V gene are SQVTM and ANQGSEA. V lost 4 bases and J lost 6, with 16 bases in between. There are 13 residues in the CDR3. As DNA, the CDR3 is TGCAGCGTTGTGGACCCCCACGGGGGCGAGCAGTACGTC. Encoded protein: CSVVDPHGGEQYV.

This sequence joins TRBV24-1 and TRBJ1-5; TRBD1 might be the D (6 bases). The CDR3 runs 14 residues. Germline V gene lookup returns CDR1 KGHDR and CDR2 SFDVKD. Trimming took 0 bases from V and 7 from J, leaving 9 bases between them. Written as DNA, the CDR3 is TGTGCCACCAGTGATTTGGGTCAGGGGCAGCCCCAGCATTTT. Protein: CATSDLGQGQPQHF.

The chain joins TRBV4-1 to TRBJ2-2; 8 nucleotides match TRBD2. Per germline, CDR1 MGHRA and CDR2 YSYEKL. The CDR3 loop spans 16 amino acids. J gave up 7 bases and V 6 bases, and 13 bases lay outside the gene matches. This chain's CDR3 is CASRPLGGRLDGELFF. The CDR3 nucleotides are TGCGCCAGCAGACCGCTGGGCGGGAGGCTCGACGGGGAGCTGTTTTTT.

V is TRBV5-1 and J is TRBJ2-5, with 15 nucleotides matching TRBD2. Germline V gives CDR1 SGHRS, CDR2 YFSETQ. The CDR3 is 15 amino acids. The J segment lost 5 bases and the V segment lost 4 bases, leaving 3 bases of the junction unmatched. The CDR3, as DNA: TGCGCCAGCAGCCGGGGGACTAGCGGGAGGGAGACCCAGTACTTC. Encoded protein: CASSRGTSGRETQYF.

The DNA of the CDR3 is TGTGCCAGCAGTGAAGGGCAGGGGGCATTCTTCGGCTACACCTTC. Protein sequence: CASSEGQGAFFGYTF. The chain uses TRBV6-1 and TRBJ1-2; 8 bases are a match to TRBD1. Germline CDR1 MNHNS, CDR2 SASEGT. This CDR3 has 15 residues. The trim removed 1 base at V and 8 bases at J, leaving 9 bases unmatched.

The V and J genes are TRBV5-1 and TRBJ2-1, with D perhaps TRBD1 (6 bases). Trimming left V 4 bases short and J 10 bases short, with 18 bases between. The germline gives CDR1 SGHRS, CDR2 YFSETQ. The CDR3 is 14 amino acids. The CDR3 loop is CASSLALQGNEQFF. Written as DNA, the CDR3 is TGCGCCAGCAGCCTTGCCTTACAGGGCAACGAGCAGTTCTTC.

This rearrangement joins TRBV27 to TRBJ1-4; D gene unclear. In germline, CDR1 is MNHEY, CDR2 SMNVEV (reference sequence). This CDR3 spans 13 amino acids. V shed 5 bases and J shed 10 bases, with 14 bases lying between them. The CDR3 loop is CASSATQVGKLFF. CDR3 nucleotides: TGTGCCAGCAGTGCGACGCAGGTGGGAAAACTGTTTTTT.

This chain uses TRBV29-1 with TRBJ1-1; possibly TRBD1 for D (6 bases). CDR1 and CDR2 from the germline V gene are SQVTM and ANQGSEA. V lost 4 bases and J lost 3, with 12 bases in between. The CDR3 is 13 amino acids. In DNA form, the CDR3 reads TGCAGCGTTGGCCAGGGGTGGGACACTGAAGCTTTCTTT. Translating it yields CSVGQGWDTEAFF.

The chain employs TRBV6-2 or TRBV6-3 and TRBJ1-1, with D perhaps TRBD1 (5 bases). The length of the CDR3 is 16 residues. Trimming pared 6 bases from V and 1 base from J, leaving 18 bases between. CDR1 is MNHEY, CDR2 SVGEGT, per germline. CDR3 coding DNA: TGTGCCAGCAGCCCTACAGGTGTGGGGGGGAACACTGAAGCTTTCTTT. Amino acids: CASSPTGVGGNTEAFF.

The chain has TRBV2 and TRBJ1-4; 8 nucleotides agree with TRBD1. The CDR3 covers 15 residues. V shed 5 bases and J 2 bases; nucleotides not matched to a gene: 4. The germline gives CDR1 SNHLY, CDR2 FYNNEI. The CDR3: CASSSDRGTNEKLFF. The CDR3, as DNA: TGTGCCAGCAGTTCCGACAGGGGTACTAATGAAAAACTGTTTTTT.

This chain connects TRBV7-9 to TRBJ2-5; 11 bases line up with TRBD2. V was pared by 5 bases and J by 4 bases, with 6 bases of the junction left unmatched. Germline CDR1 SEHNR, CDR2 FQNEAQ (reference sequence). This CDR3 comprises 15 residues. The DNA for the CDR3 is TGTGCCAGCAGCCCAGGACTAGCGGGTTCAGAGACCCAGTACTTC. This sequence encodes CASSPGLAGSETQYF.

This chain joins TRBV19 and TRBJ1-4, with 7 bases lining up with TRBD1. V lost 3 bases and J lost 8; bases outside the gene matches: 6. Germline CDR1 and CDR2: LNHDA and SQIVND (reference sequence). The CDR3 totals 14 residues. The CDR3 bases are TGTGCCAGTAGTATCGGGGGGGACAGCGAAAAACTGTTTTTT. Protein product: CASSIGGDSEKLFF.

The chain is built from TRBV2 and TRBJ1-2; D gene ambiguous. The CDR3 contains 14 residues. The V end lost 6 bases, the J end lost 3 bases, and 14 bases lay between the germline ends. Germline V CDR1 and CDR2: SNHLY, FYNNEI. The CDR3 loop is CASREAPRDYGYTF. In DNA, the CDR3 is TGTGCCAGCAGAGAGGCCCCACGGGACTATGGCTACACCTTC. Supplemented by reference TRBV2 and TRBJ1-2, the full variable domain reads EPEVTQTPSHQVTQMGQEVILRCVPISNHLYFYWYRQILGQKVEFLVSFYNNEISEKSEIFDDQFSVERPDGSNFTLKIRSTKLEDSAMYFCASREAPRDYGYTFGSGTRLTVV.

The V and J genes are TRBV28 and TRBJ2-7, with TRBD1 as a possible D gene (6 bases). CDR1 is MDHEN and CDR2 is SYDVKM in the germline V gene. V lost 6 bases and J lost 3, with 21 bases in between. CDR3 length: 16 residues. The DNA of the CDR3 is TGTGCCAGCAGCAGGTTAGAGGGGCAGGGGTTCTACGAGCAGTACTTC. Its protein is CASSRLEGQGFYEQYF.